The 3 T cell receptor beta chains below were found in one sample sequenced in a study of blood T cell repertoires in COVID-19. Here immunoSEQ multiplex PCR was the method, and the copy in TCRdb shows in-frame clones only, minus some. This table holds 50,000 to 75,000 clones, 91% found once. Material for sequencing was peripheral blood. The receptors shown here come from a human donor in a cohort sampled during active COVID-19.

This clone has a single count. In DNA form, the CDR3 reads TGTGCCAGCAGCGTAGGGGTGCGGGGGGGAGAGACCCAGTACTTC. Encoded protein: CASSVGVRGGETQYF. This rearrangement joins TRBV9 to TRBJ2-5, with 9 positions matching TRBD2. The CDR3 runs 15 residues. The junction had 4 bases not matched to a gene; V was cut back by 0 bases and J by 4 bases. Germline V gives CDR1 SGDLS, CDR2 YYNGEE.

The chain uses TRBV6-6 and TRBJ1-5; perhaps TRBD1 as D (6 bases). With 5 bases removed from V and 7 bases from J, the gap between germline ends came to 9 bases. The CDR3 is 12 residues long. CDR1 MNHNY and CDR2 SVGAGI come from the germline V gene (reference sequence). CDR3 amino acids: CASSKQGQPQHF. The CDR3 bases are TGTGCCAGCAGTAAACAGGGACAGCCCCAGCATTTT.

CDR3 sequence (DNA): TGTGCCAGCAGTACGTATAGACTTCTGGGCGAGCAGTACTTC. This translates into CASSTYRLLGEQYF. V gene TRBV6-5 combines with J gene TRBJ2-7; no reliable D call. Per germline, CDR1 MNHEY and CDR2 SVGAGI. V lost 5 bases, J lost 6 bases, and 17 bases lay in between. The CDR3 loop spans 14 amino acids.